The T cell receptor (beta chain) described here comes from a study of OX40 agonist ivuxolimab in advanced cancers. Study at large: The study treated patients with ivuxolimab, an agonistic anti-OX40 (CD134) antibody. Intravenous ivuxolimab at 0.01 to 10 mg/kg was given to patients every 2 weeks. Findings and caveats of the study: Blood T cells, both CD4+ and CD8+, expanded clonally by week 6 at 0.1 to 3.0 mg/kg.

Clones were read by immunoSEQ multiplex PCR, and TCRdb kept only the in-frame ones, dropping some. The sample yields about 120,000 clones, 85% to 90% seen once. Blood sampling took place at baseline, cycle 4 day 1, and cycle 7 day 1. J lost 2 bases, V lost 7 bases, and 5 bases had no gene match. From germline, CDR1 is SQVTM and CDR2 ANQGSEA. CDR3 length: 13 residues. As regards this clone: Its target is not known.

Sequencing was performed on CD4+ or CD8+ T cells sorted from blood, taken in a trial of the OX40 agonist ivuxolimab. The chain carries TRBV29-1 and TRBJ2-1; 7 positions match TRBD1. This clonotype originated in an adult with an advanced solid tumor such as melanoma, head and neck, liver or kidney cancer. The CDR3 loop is CSADRAPYNEQFF. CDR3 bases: TGCAGCGCTGACAGGGCCCCCTACAATGAGCAGTTCTTC.